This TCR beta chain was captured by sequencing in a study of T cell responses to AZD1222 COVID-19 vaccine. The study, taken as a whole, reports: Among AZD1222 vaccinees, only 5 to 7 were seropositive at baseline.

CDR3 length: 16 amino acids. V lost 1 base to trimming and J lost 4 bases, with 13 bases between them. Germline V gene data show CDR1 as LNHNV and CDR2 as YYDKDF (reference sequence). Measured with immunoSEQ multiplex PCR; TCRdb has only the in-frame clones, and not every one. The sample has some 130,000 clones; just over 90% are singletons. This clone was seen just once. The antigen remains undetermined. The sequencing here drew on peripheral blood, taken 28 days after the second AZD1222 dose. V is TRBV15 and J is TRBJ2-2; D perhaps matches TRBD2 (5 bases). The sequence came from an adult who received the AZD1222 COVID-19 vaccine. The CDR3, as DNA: TGTGCCACCAGCAGAGCCCTAGCTACGGGCACCGGGGAGCTGTTTTTT. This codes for CATSRALATGTGELFF.